There are a few counts of the clone carrying this T cell receptor beta chain. Its antigen is not identified. This sample was included in a study of CD8 T cells in ankylosing spondylitis. Study findings and constraints: CD8+ cells made up the disease-linked clones, which were relatively rare in peripheral blood. Seemingly distinctive of ankylosing spondylitis blood was a TCR beta motif formed by eight highly homologous variants. The study looked at matched synovial fluid samples from ankylosing spondylitis patients. Disease-linked clones were reported to be significantly enriched there. Prior work had noted some motif variants in reactive arthritis blood and synovial fluid.

CDR3 size: 12 residues. V shed 6 bases and J shed 7 bases, with 10 bases lying between them. Germline V gene sequence: CDR1 SGHRS, CDR2 YFSETQ. Libraries of TCR beta came from quantitative 5'-RACE with molecular barcodes. TCRdb passed the 5' RACE reads through MiXCR, listing each CDR3 protein once. The table records more than 600,000 distinct CDR3 sequences, around 17% of them present only once. This sequence was found in a male donor with ankylosing spondylitis. The chain uses TRBV5-1 and TRBJ2-2; D not certain. The specimen sequenced was blood, either unsorted or a sorted T cell fraction (not recorded which). The DNA of the CDR3 is TGCGCCAGCACCCCGTATGGCGGGGAGCTGTTTTTT. This codes for CASTPYGGELFF. The variable domain in full, completed from reference TRBV5-1 and TRBJ2-2, reads KAGVTQTPRYLIKTRGQQVTLSCSPISGHRSVSWYQQTPGQGLQFLFEYFSETQRNKGNFPGRFSGRQFSNSRSEMNVSTLELGDSALYLCASTPYGGELFFGEGSRLTVL.